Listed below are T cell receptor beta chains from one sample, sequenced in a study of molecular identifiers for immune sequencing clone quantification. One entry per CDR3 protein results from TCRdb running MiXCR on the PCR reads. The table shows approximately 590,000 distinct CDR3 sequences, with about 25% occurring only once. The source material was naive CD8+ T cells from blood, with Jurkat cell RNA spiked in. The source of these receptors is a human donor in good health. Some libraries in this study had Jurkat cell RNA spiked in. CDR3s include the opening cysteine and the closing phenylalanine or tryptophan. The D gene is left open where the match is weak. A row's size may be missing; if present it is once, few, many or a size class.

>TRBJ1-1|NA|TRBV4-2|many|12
CASSHSDVEAFF
TGTGCCAGCAGCCACTCGGACGTAGAAGCTTTCTTT
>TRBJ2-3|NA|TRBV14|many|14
CASSRTGEVDTQYF
TGTGCCAGCAGCCGAACAGGGGAGGTGGATACGCAGTATTTT
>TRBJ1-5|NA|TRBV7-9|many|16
CASSSHQTDSNQPQHF
TGTGCCAGCAGCTCCCATCAGACTGATAGCAATCAGCCCCAGCATTTT
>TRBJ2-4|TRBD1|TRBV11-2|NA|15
CASSPGGQEKNIQYF
TGTGCCAGCAGTCCAGGGGGACAGGAGAAAAACATTCAGTACTTC
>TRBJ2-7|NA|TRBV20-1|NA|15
CSANNSDRFLGQQYF
TGCAGTGCTAATAACAGCGACAGATTCTTGGGGCAGCAGTACTTC
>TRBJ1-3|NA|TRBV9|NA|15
CAGSVDPRSGNTIYF
TGTGCCGGCAGCGTAGATCCACGCTCTGGAAACACCATATATTTT
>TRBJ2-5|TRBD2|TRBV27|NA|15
CASKLAGGTPETQYF
TGTGCCAGCAAATTAGCGGGGGGCACCCCGGAGACCCAGTACTTC
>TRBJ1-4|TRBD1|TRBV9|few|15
CASSETGTTNEKLFF
TGTGCCAGCAGCGAGACAGGGACAACTAATGAAAAACTGTTTTTT
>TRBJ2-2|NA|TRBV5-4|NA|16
CASSSREGANTGELFF
TGTGCCAGCAGCTCCCGGGAAGGGGCGAACACCGGGGAGCTGTTTTTT
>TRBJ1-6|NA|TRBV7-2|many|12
CASSWGGSPLHF
TGTGCCAGCAGCTGGGGCGGTTCACCCCTCCACTTT
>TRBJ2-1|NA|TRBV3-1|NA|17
CASSHPSTVVYYNEQFF
TGTGCCAGCAGCCATCCCTCTACAGTTGTGTACTACAATGAGCAGTTCTTC
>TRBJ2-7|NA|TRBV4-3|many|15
CASSQDPDSVYEQYF
TGCGCCAGCAGCCAAGACCCGGACAGCGTTTACGAGCAGTACTTC
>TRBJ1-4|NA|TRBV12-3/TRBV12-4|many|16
CASSLGAEKTNEKLFF
TGTGCCAGCAGTTTAGGGGCAGAGAAAACTAATGAAAAACTGTTTTTT
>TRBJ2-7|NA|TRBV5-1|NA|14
CASQTGTRDREQYF
TGCGCCAGCCAGACCGGGACGAGGGATCGCGAGCAGTACTTC
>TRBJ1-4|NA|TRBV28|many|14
CASSLNQGGEKLFF
TGTGCCAGCAGTCTTAATCAAGGGGGAGAAAAACTGTTTTTT
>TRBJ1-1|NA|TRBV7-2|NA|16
CASSRPRRGLLQWAFF
TGTGCCAGCAGCCGGCCCCGACGGGGCCTGCTTCAGTGGGCTTTCTTT
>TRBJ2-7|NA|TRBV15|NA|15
CATSRDRRSSYEQYF
TGTGCCACCAGCAGAGATCGAAGGAGCTCCTACGAGCAGTACTTC
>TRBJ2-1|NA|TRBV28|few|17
CASSLSVTRSSYNEQFF
TGTGCCAGCAGTTTATCGGTCACCCGAAGCTCCTACAATGAGCAGTTCTTC
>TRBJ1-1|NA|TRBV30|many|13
CAWSVVRGTEAFF
TGTGCCTGGAGTGTGGTCCGGGGCACTGAAGCTTTCTTT
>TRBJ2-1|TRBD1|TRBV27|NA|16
CTSRDGTGGIINEQFF
TGTACCAGCAGGGATGGGACAGGGGGTATAATCAATGAGCAGTTCTTC
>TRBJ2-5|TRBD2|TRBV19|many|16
CASSPETSGRPETQYF
TGTGCCAGTAGTCCCGAGACTAGCGGGCGGCCAGAGACCCAGTACTTC
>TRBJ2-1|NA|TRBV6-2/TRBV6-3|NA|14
CASSYSSGDSEQFF
TGTGCCAGCAGTTACTCGTCGGGAGACAGTGAGCAGTTCTTC
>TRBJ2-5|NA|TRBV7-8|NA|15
CASSLGVGVQETQYF
TGTGCCAGCAGCTTAGGTGTAGGGGTCCAAGAGACCCAGTACTTC
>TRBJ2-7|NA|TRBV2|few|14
CASRAGQFEDVQYF
TGTGCCAGCAGAGCGGGACAGTTTGAGGATGTGCAGTACTTC
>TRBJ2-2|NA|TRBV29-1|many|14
CSVEGGTADGELFF
TGCAGCGTTGAAGGCGGGACAGCTGACGGGGAGCTGTTTTTT
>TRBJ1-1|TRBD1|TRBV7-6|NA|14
CASSLERGLTEAFF
TGTGCCAGCAGCTTAGAGAGGGGGCTCACTGAAGCTTTCTTT
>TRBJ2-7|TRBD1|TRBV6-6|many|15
CASSYPDRDDYEQYF
TGTGCCAGCAGTTACCCGGACAGGGACGACTACGAGCAGTACTTC
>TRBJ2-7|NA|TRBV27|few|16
CASGSPTGENTYEQYF
TGTGCCAGCGGCAGTCCGACAGGAGAAAATACCTACGAGCAGTACTTC
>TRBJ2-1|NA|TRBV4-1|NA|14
CASSQDQGCDEQFF
TGCGCCAGCAGCCAAGATCAGGGTTGCGATGAGCAGTTCTTC
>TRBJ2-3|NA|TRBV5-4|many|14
CASSPSSPPDTQYF
TGTGCCAGCAGCCCATCTAGTCCCCCGGATACGCAGTATTTT
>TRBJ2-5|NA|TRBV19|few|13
CASSIDWGETQYF
TGTGCCAGTAGTATAGACTGGGGAGAGACCCAGTACTTC
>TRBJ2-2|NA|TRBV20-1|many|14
CSARTLTETGELFF
TGCAGTGCTAGAACCCTGACTGAGACCGGGGAGCTGTTTTTT
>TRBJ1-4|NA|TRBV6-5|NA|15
CASSYSGGLDEKLFF
TGTGCCAGCAGTTACTCCGGGGGATTGGATGAAAAACTGTTTTTT
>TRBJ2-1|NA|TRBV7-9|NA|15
CASIILTGNNNEQFF
TGTGCCAGCATCATATTAACAGGGAATAACAATGAGCAGTTCTTC
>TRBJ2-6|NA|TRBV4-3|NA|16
CARSQDRGRGANVLTF
TGCGCCCGCAGCCAAGATCGAGGACGGGGGGCCAACGTCCTGACTTTC
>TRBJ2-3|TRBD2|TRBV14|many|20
CASSQDQRTSGRGGTDTQYF
TGTGCCAGCAGCCAAGATCAACGTACTAGCGGGAGGGGTGGCACAGATACGCAGTATTTT
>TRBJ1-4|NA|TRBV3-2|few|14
CASSQDRAGEKLFF
TGTGCCAGCAGCCAAGACAGGGCCGGAGAAAAACTGTTTTTT
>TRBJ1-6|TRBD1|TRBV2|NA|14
CASRDDRVYSPLHF
TGTGCCAGCAGGGATGACAGGGTCTATTCACCCCTCCACTTT
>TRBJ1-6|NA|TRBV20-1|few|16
CSARTGSVDYNSPLHF
TGCAGTGCTAGAACAGGGTCCGTCGACTATAATTCACCCCTCCACTTT
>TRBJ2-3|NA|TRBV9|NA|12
CASSSAPDTQYF
TGTGCCAGCAGTTCCGCTCCAGATACGCAGTATTTT
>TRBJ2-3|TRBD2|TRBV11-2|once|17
CASSLGTSGGRTATQYF
TGTGCCAGCAGCTTAGGAACTAGCGGGGGAAGGACAGCTACGCAGTATTTT
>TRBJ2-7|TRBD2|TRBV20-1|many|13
CSAARGSTYEQYF
TGCAGTGCTGCGCGGGGGAGTACGTACGAGCAGTACTTC
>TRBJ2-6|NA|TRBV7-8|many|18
CASSLEPGVAPGANVLTF
TGTGCCAGCAGCTTAGAGCCAGGGGTAGCTCCTGGGGCCAACGTCCTGACTTTC
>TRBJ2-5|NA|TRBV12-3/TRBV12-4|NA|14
CASSLEGGRETQYF
TGTGCCAGCAGTTTAGAAGGGGGGCGTGAGACCCAGTACTTC
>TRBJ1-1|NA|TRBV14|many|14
CASSQEGEYGEAFF
TGTGCCAGCAGCCAAGAGGGGGAGTATGGTGAAGCTTTCTTT
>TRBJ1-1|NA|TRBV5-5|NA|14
CASSPEPLNTEAFF
TGTGCCAGCAGCCCCGAGCCCTTGAACACTGAAGCTTTCTTT
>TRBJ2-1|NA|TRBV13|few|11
CASLRDNEQFF
TGTGCCAGCCTACGGGACAATGAGCAGTTCTTC